This T cell receptor beta chain was sequenced in a study of shared T cell receptors in the human thymus. The CDR3 covers 15 residues. CDR1 and CDR2 from the germline V gene are LNHDA and SQIVND (reference sequence). V shed 3 bases and J 4 bases; nucleotides not matched to a gene: 7. Assay: immunoSEQ multiplex PCR; the TCRdb copy retains only in-frame clones and omits some. The table has over 350,000 clones, roughly 94% seen once. This chain joins TRBV19 and TRBJ2-7; TRBD2 matches at 9 bases. This receptor was identified in a human donor. What was sequenced was thymocytes. The CDR3 reads CASSIRGRAPYEQYF. CDR3 in DNA: TGTGCCAGTAGTATTCGCGGGAGGGCCCCTTACGAGCAGTACTTC.